This T cell receptor (beta chain) was sequenced for a study of Graves' ophthalmopathy and Graves' hyperthyroidism. Background on the study: Stable hyperthyroidism referred to disease that showed no ophthalmopathy within 18 months of follow-up.

Only newly diagnosed hyperthyroidism patients aged 18 to 65, with under 2 months' duration, were enrolled. The CDR3 is 14 residues long. Germline CDR1 is ENHRY and CDR2 is SYGVKD. The ends were cut back, 4 bases at V and 5 bases at J, with 12 bases in the middle. Researchers took RNA transcripts and amplified TCR beta CDR3 regions from them. Second-round multiplex PCR came after a first-round RT-PCR that employed HTBI primers. TCRdb fed the multiplex PCR reads into MiXCR, producing one record per CDR3 protein. This table holds around 1,000,000 distinct CDR3 sequences, about 36% found once. Findings and limits, study-wide: Using 13 signatures, a model distinguished ophthalmopathy from stable hyperthyroidism, reaching around 85% sensitivity and 81.08% specificity.

Turning to this clonotype: What it binds is not known.

The receptor's source is an adult man with Graves' hyperthyroidism. The sample taken for sequencing was peripheral blood or thyroid tissue (not recorded which). This chain joins TRBV10-3 and TRBJ1-5; perhaps TRBD1 as D (5 bases). CDR3 nucleotide sequence: TGTGCCATCAGTGTGTGGGGGAGTGATCAGCCCCAGCATTTT. Protein sequence: CAISVWGSDQPQHF.